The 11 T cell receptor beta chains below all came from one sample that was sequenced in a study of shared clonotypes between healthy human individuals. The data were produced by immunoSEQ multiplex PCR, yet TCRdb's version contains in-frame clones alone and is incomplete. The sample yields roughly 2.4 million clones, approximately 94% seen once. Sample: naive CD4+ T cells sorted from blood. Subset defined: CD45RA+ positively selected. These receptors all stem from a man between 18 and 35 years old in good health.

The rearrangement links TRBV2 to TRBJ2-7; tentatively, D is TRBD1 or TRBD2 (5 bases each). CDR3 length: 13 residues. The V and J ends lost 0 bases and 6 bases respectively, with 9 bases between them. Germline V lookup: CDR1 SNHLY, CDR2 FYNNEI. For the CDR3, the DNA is TGTGCCAGCAGTGAAGCGTTGGGACCCGAGCAGTACTTC. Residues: CASSEALGPEQYF.

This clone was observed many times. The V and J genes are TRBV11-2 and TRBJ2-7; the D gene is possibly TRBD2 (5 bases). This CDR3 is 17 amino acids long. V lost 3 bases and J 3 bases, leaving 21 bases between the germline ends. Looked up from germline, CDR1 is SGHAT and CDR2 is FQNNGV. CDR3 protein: CASSFPGHGEDLYEQYF. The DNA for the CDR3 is TGTGCCAGCAGCTTCCCGGGCCACGGGGAAGATCTCTACGAGCAGTACTTC.

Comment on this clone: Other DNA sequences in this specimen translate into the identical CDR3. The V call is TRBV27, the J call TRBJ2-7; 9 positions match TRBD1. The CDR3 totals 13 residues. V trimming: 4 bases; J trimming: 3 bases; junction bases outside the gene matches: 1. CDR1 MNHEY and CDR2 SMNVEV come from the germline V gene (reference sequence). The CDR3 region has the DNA TGTGCCAGCAGTTCGGGACAGGGCTACGAGCAGTACTTC. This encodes CASSSGQGYEQYF.

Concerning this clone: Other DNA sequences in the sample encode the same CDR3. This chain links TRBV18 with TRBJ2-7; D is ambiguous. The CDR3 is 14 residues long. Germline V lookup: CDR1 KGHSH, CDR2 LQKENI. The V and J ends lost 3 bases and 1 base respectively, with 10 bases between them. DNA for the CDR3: TGTGCCAGCTCACCCGGAACGCCGTCCTACGAGCAGTACTTC. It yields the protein CASSPGTPSYEQYF.

The CDR3, as DNA: TGTGCCAGCAGCCCCGGTCAGGGTGAGCAGTTCTTC. Translating it yields CASSPGQGEQFF. The chain is built from TRBV13 and TRBJ2-1; TRBD1 might be the D (5 bases). V was clipped by 5 bases and J by 9 bases, with 11 bases between them. This CDR3 has 12 amino acids. CDR1 PRHDT and CDR2 FYEKMQ come from the germline V gene (reference sequence).

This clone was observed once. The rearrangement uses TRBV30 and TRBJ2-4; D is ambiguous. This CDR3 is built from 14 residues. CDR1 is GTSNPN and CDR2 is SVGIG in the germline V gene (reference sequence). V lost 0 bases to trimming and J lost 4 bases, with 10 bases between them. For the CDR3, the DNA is TGTGCCTGGAGTGTTTCGGACCTTAAAAACATTCAGTACTTC. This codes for CAWSVSDLKNIQYF.

The CDR3 DNA is TGTGCCTGGAGTGTACAAACAGGTCCCCAGGAGACCCAGTACTTC. Protein product: CAWSVQTGPQETQYF. The rearrangement links TRBV30 to TRBJ2-5, with D possibly being TRBD1 (5 bases). In germline, CDR1 is GTSNPN, CDR2 SVGIG (reference sequence). Trimming removed 0 bases at V and 5 bases at J, with 16 bases between. CDR3 length: 15 residues.

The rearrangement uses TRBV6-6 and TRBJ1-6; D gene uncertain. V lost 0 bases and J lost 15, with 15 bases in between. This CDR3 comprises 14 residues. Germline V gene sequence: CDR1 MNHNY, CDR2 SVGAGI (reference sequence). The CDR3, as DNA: TGTGCCAGCAGTTACTCTGCTGGAACCGGGGTCCTCCACTTT. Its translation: CASSYSAGTGVLHF.

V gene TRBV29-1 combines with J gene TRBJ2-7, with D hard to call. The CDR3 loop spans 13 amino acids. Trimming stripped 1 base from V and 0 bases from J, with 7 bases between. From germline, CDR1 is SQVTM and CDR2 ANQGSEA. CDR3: CSVEGQSSYEQYF. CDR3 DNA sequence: TGCAGCGTTGAAGGGCAGTCCTCCTACGAGCAGTACTTC.

This CDR3 is CASSYRQGFSGNTIYF. The DNA of the CDR3 is TGTGCCAGCAGTTACCGACAGGGCTTCTCTGGAAACACCATATATTTT. The chain carries TRBV6-5 and TRBJ1-3, with 7 bases aligning to TRBD1. This CDR3 contains 16 residues. The germline CDR1 and CDR2 sequences are MNHEY and SVGAGI. V was clipped by 2 bases and J by 0 bases; unmatched bases: 4.

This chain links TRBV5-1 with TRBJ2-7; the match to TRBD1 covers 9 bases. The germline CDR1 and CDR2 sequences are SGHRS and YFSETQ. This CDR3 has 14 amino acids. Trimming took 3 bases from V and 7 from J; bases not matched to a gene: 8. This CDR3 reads CASSSSGTGKEQYF. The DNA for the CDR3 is TGCGCCAGCAGCTCCTCCGGGACAGGGAAAGAGCAGTACTTC.